This TCR beta chain stems from a study of blood T cell repertoires in COVID-19. Study as a whole: COVID-19 samples from acute and convalescent phases originated in the United States, Italy and Spain. T cells, B-cell-depleted T cells, or PBMCs supplied cDNA or gDNA.

Authors' analysis steps: The authors estimated nucleated cell counts from reference gene primer amplification. Produced via immunoSEQ multiplex PCR; TCRdb's table is partial and in-frame only. V and J calls and clone size are those listed in that table; D and trimming were worked out from the DNA. The sample contains some 320,000 clones, more than 70% of which appear only once. The V segment lost 5 bases and the J segment 7 bases; nucleotides outside the gene matches: 7. CDR3 size: 15 residues. Germline assignment: CDR1 MDHEN and CDR2 SYDVKM. This clonotype was sampled from a woman in her fifties or sixties who had recovered from COVID-19. Sequencing was performed on peripheral blood. V usage is TRBV28 and J usage is TRBJ2-1; 11 nucleotides agree with TRBD2. In DNA form, the CDR3 reads TGTGCCAGCAGTCAAGCTAGCGGGAGGTTAAATGAGCAGTTCTTC. The encoded protein is CASSQASGRLNEQFF.